This TCR beta chain originates from a study of PD-1 blockade in classical Hodgkin lymphoma. Points from the study as a whole: Newly diagnosed patients were said to have less baseline TCR diversity than healthy donors did. Patients were excluded if nivolumab began under 1 year after ASCT (the autologous transplant).

Sequenced by immunoSEQ multiplex PCR; TCRdb stores in-frame clones only, minus some. This table has some 22,000 clones, 80% appearing once. Exposure to brentuximab vedotin varied, and each patient had relapsed following autologous stem cell transplantation. V lost 3 bases, J lost 4 bases, and 7 bases lay in between. The length of the CDR3 is 13 residues. CDR1 and CDR2 (germline): SNHLY, FYNNEI. Turning to this clone: Its antigen is as yet unknown.

The chain uses TRBV2 and TRBJ2-1; no firm D call. Sequenced here: peripheral blood mononuclear cells (PBMCs), sampled before the second cycle of nivolumab. This receptor was taken from a human donor with classical Hodgkin lymphoma. The CDR3 DNA reads as TGTGCCAGCAGTGAGATGACATACAATGAGCAGTTCTTC. The encoded protein is CASSEMTYNEQFF.